Shown below are 2 T cell receptor beta chains from a single sample sequenced in a study of cytomegalovirus exposure and HLA in healthy donors. PCR was performed using 60 Vbeta and 13 Jbeta primers. Measured with immunoSEQ multiplex PCR; TCRdb has only the in-frame clones, and not every one. The table shows 130,000 or so clones, with approximately 72% occurring only once. What was sequenced was PBMCs. These receptors all come from a woman aged 45-65 years in good health and CMV-seropositive.

This clone turned up a few times. The chain employs TRBV19 and TRBJ1-2, with TRBD1 matching 7 bases. Germline V gene data show CDR1 as LNHDA and CDR2 as SQIVND (reference sequence). Germline trimming cut 2 bases from V and 4 bases from J; bases unmatched to any gene: 7. The CDR3 spans 15 residues. CDR3 protein: CASSIQQGKLYGYTF. In nucleotides, the CDR3 is TGTGCCAGTAGTATACAACAGGGGAAGCTCTATGGCTACACCTTC.

This clone showed up just a few times. The chain couples TRBV4-3 to TRBJ2-3, with a possible D match to TRBD1 (6 bases). V was clipped by 1 base and J by 2 bases, with 10 bases between them. This CDR3 spans 15 amino acids. In germline, CDR1 is LGHNA, CDR2 YSLEER. The CDR3 protein is CASSQAGHATDTQYF. In DNA, the CDR3 is TGCGCCAGCAGCCAAGCGGGACACGCCACAGATACGCAGTATTTT.